A selection of T cell receptor beta chains follows, all from one sample in a study of shared clonotypes between healthy human individuals. Repertoires were generated with immunoSEQ multiplex PCR, while TCRdb's copy carries only in-frame clones and drops some. The sample consists of roughly 1 million clones, 65% to 80% of them appearing once. The sample was memory CD4+ T cells sorted from blood. Source of these receptors: a man aged 18 to 35 in good health. CDR3s include the opening cysteine and the closing phenylalanine or tryptophan. The D gene is left open where the match is weak. Not every row has a clone size; where given, it reads once, few, many or a size class.

clone size: few
J gene: TRBJ2-5
D gene: -
V gene: TRBV19
CDR3 protein: CASSTGETQYF
CDR3 DNA: TGTGCCAGTAGCACAGGAGAGACCCAGTACTTC

clone size: -
J gene: TRBJ2-2
D gene: TRBD2
V gene: TRBV5-1
CDR3 protein: CASSSAGDTGELFF
CDR3 DNA: TGCGCCAGCAGCTCGGCGGGAGACACCGGGGAGCTGTTTTTT

clone size: -
J gene: TRBJ2-7
D gene: -
V gene: TRBV28
CDR3 protein: CASSLSQYEQYF
CDR3 DNA: TGTGCCAGCAGTTTGTCTCAGTACGAGCAGTACTTC

clone size: -
J gene: TRBJ2-7
D gene: -
V gene: TRBV6-5
CDR3 protein: CASSYSSGRETYEQYF
CDR3 DNA: TGTGCCAGCAGTTACTCTTCTGGTCGGGAAACCTACGAGCAGTACTTC

clone size: -
J gene: TRBJ1-2
D gene: TRBD1
V gene: TRBV29-1
CDR3 protein: CSVRGFSGTVDYGYTF
CDR3 DNA: TGCAGCGTTAGGGGTTTCTCTGGGACAGTCGACTATGGCTACACCTTC

clone size: few
J gene: TRBJ1-5
D gene: TRBD1
V gene: TRBV28
CDR3 protein: CASGDRGGNQPQHF
CDR3 DNA: TGTGCCAGCGGGGACAGGGGAGGCAATCAGCCCCAGCATTTT

clone size: -
J gene: TRBJ2-5
D gene: TRBD2
V gene: TRBV29-1
CDR3 protein: CSVGFSGAGGETQYF
CDR3 DNA: TGCAGCGTCGGCTTTTCAGGGGCGGGAGGCGAGACCCAGTACTTC

clone size: few
J gene: TRBJ2-5
D gene: -
V gene: TRBV5-6
CDR3 protein: CASSTAFPRLGETQYF
CDR3 DNA: TGTGCCAGCAGCACCGCCTTTCCGAGATTGGGGGAGACCCAGTACTTC

clone size: -
J gene: TRBJ2-1
D gene: TRBD1
V gene: TRBV5-1
CDR3 protein: CASSRRTGYNEQFF
CDR3 DNA: TGCGCCAGCAGTCGCCGGACAGGCTACAATGAGCAGTTCTTC

clone size: -
J gene: TRBJ2-2
D gene: TRBD1
V gene: TRBV19
CDR3 protein: CASSQRGTVNTGELFF
CDR3 DNA: TGTGCCAGTAGTCAAAGAGGGACAGTGAACACCGGGGAGCTGTTTTTT

clone size: few
J gene: TRBJ1-2
D gene: -
V gene: TRBV4-1
CDR3 protein: CASSQPRDWGGYGYTF
CDR3 DNA: TGCGCCAGCAGCCAACCCAGGGACTGGGGGGGTTATGGCTACACCTTC

clone size: -
J gene: TRBJ2-5
D gene: TRBD2
V gene: TRBV7-2
CDR3 protein: CASSSTSGSGETQYF
CDR3 DNA: TGTGCCAGCAGCTCGACTAGCGGGTCGGGGGAGACCCAGTACTTC

clone size: -
J gene: TRBJ2-7
D gene: -
V gene: TRBV30
CDR3 protein: CACMRTTIYEQYF
CDR3 DNA: TGTGCCTGTATGAGGACTACCATCTACGAGCAGTACTTC

clone size: once
J gene: TRBJ2-1
D gene: TRBD2
V gene: TRBV14
CDR3 protein: CASSLGLAGGENEQFF
CDR3 DNA: TGTGCCAGCAGTCTCGGGCTAGCGGGAGGGGAAAATGAGCAGTTCTTC

clone size: -
J gene: TRBJ2-1
D gene: -
V gene: TRBV5-1
CDR3 protein: CASSFPPYEQFF
CDR3 DNA: TGCGCCAGCAGCTTCCCCCCGTATGAGCAGTTCTTC

clone size: -
J gene: TRBJ2-2
D gene: -
V gene: TRBV9
CDR3 protein: CASSPKGPNTGELFF
CDR3 DNA: TGTGCCAGCAGCCCCAAGGGACCGAACACCGGGGAGCTGTTTTTT

clone size: once
J gene: TRBJ1-4
D gene: -
V gene: TRBV6-5
CDR3 protein: CASRYSGVGANEKLFF
CDR3 DNA: TGTGCCAGCAGGTACAGCGGTGTTGGAGCTAATGAAAAACTGTTTTTT

clone size: once
J gene: TRBJ1-2
D gene: TRBD1
V gene: TRBV14
CDR3 protein: CASSPPAGGYYGYTF
CDR3 DNA: TGTGCCAGCAGCCCGCCCGCAGGGGGATACTATGGCTACACCTTC

clone size: -
J gene: TRBJ2-5
D gene: TRBD2
V gene: TRBV29-1
CDR3 protein: CSVDPGGRQETQYF
CDR3 DNA: TGCAGCGTTGACCCTGGCGGGAGGCAAGAGACCCAGTACTTC

clone size: few
J gene: TRBJ1-5
D gene: TRBD1
V gene: TRBV29-1
CDR3 protein: CSVSSGTGDIQPQHF
CDR3 DNA: TGCAGCGTTTCCTCCGGGACAGGGGATATTCAGCCCCAGCATTTT

clone size: -
J gene: TRBJ2-3
D gene: -
V gene: TRBV5-1
CDR3 protein: CASSIGAPTDTQYF
CDR3 DNA: TGCGCCAGCAGCATCGGGGCCCCTACAGATACGCAGTATTTT

clone size: -
J gene: TRBJ2-6
D gene: -
V gene: TRBV5-1
CDR3 protein: CASSASSGANVLTF
CDR3 DNA: TGCGCCAGCAGCGCTAGCTCTGGGGCCAACGTCCTGACTTTC

clone size: -
J gene: TRBJ1-1
D gene: TRBD1
V gene: TRBV11-1
CDR3 protein: CASSLRQGNTEAFF
CDR3 DNA: TGTGCCAGCAGCTTAAGACAGGGGAACACTGAAGCTTTCTTT

clone size: -
J gene: TRBJ2-4
D gene: -
V gene: TRBV18
CDR3 protein: CASSPGIEAKNIQYF
CDR3 DNA: TGTGCCAGCTCACCAGGGATTGAGGCCAAAAACATTCAGTACTTC

clone size: few
J gene: TRBJ1-2
D gene: -
V gene: TRBV4-3
CDR3 protein: CASSQKDGVTGYTF
CDR3 DNA: TGCGCCAGCAGCCAAAAGGACGGAGTAACAGGCTACACCTTC

clone size: -
J gene: TRBJ2-3
D gene: -
V gene: TRBV19
CDR3 protein: CASSMRATDTQYF
CDR3 DNA: TGTGCCAGTAGTATGCGAGCCACAGATACGCAGTATTTT

clone size: -
J gene: TRBJ1-1
D gene: -
V gene: TRBV28
CDR3 protein: CASSLVAGERRAFF
CDR3 DNA: TGTGCCAGCAGTTTAGTCGCAGGGGAAAGGAGAGCTTTCTTT